The 2 T cell receptor beta chains below come from one sample, sequenced in a study of cytomegalovirus exposure and HLA in healthy donors. PCR employed 60 Vbeta and 13 Jbeta primers. TCRdb's table, derived via immunoSEQ multiplex PCR, lists solely in-frame clones and lacks some. The sample holds approximately 150,000 clones; approximately 82% are singletons and the top ten take approximately 11%. The sequenced material came from PBMCs. The source is a man in his late teens or twenties in good health and CMV-seropositive.

This clone has only a few counts. The chain recombines TRBV7-2 with TRBJ2-1; the match to TRBD2 covers 14 bases. J gave up 2 bases and V 3 bases, and 3 bases lay outside the gene matches. CDR1 and CDR2 from the germline V gene are SGHTA and FQGNSA. The CDR3 runs 17 residues. This CDR3 is CASSFRTSGRPYNEQFF. The CDR3 bases are TGTGCCAGCAGCTTCCGGACTAGCGGGAGGCCCTACAATGAGCAGTTCTTC.

J is TRBJ2-1 and V is TRBV7-2; tentative D call: TRBD2 (5 bases). Germline V gene data show CDR1 as SGHTA and CDR2 as FQGNSA. This CDR3 contains 14 residues. Trimming took 5 bases from V and 7 from J, leaving 15 bases between them. The CDR3 region is CASSPELLANEQFF. The CDR3 DNA sequence: TGTGCCAGCAGCCCCGAACTCCTAGCAAATGAGCAGTTCTTC.